This T cell receptor beta chain was captured in a study of patients and donors after allogeneic stem cell transplantation. The V gene lost 6 bases and the J gene lost 6 bases, with 23 bases spanning the gap. CDR3 size: 16 residues. TCRdb reprocessed the RT-PCR reads via MiXCR and lists one record per CDR3 protein. The sample holds some 200,000 distinct CDR3 sequences, around two fifths seen once. The receptor comes from a human donor who was either an allogeneic HSCT recipient or a stem cell or donor lymphocyte infusion donor (not recorded which). It is not recorded whose cells these are; they may come from a transplant donor. This chain joins TRBV12-3 or TRBV12-4 and TRBJ1-1, with TRBD1 as a possible D gene (5 bases). Sequencing input: blood, either unsorted or a sorted T cell fraction (not recorded which). This CDR3 reads CASSRRGGTEHAEAFF. CDR3 in DNA: TGTGCCAGCAGCCGACGGGGGGGGACTGAACACGCTGAAGCTTTCTTT.